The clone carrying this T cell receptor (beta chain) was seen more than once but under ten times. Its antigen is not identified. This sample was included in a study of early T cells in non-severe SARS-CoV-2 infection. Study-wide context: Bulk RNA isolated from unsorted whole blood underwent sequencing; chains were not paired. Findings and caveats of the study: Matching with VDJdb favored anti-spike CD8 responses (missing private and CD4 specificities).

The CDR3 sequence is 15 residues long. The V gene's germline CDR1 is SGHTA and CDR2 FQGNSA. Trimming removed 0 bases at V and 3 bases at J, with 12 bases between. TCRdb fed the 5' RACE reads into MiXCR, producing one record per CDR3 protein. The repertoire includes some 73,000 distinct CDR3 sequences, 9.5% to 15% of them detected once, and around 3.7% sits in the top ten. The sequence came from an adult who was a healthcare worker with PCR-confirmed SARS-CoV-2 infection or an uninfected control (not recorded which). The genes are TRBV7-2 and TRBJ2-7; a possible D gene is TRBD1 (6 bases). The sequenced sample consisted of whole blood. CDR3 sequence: CASSLAPQGNYEQYF. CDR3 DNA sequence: TGTGCCAGCAGCTTAGCTCCACAGGGCAACTACGAGCAGTACTTC.